The entry that follows covers one TCR beta chain sequence. Its antigen is unidentified. This CDR3 contains 15 residues. V lost 7 bases to trimming and J lost 8 bases; unmatched junction nucleotides: 8. CDR1 is SGHVS, CDR2 FNYEAQ, per germline. TCRdb passed the reads through MiXCR, listing each CDR3 protein once. This sample carries about 350,000 distinct CDR3 sequences, roughly a third of them seen once, and the ten largest clones take roughly 14%. This sample is drawn from a study of T cell repertoires in cytomegalovirus infection. About the study: Carrying CMV and the relevant HLA type showed in public TCR beta signatures. Study-level results: Summed public TCR beta family frequency identified CMV carriers bearing the relevant HLA.

The origin of this receptor is a human donor in good health (CMV status not recorded). Some clones in this sample may be carry-over from other donors' samples. This chain connects TRBV7-6 to TRBJ1-6; 10 positions agree with TRBD1. Material: cultured PBMCs, obtained from culture after CMV antigen stimulation. The CDR3: CASKPGTGEYSPLHF. The DNA for the CDR3 is TGTGCCAGCAAACCCGGGACAGGGGAATATTCACCCCTCCACTTT.